These 8 T cell receptor beta chains originate from one sample sequenced in a study of blood T cells in healthy people across ages (dated by TCRdb to between 2014 and 2017). The library was made by 5' RACE. The sequencing machine was an Illumina HiSeq 2500. A second PCR of about 7 to 12 cycles was run with a J-beta primer mix and a sample-barcoded 5' primer. TCRdb itself trimmed the public reads at Q25 with fastp, ran MiXCR and retained productive beta chains. Each CDR3 protein appears once, grouped with its most common genes and DNA. The sample table shows some 790,000 distinct CDR3 sequences, and roughly 26% are seen once. 15% to 20% of the sample is held by the ten biggest clonotypes. Sequencing was carried out using blood. The source of these receptors is a woman at least 80 years old in good health.

The table lists this clonotype with many counts. The chain links TRBV20-1 to TRBJ2-7, with no clear D. This CDR3 has 12 amino acids. Germline V lookup: CDR1 DFQATT, CDR2 SNEGSKA (reference sequence). V was clipped by 3 bases and J by 2 bases, with 8 bases between them. CDR3 residues: CSARNQAYEQYF. CDR3 nucleotide sequence: TGCAGTGCTAGGAATCAGGCCTACGAGCAGTACTTC.

The table lists this clonotype with many counts. The CDR3 nucleotides are TGTGCCAGCAGTATACAGAGAACTAGCACAGATACGCAGTATTTT. The encoded protein is CASSIQRTSTDTQYF. V is TRBV28 and J is TRBJ2-3; no firm D call. The V end lost 5 bases, the J end lost 0 bases, and 12 bases lay between the germline ends. The CDR3 spans 15 residues. Germline V gene sequence: CDR1 MDHEN, CDR2 SYDVKM.

This clonotype was seen repeatedly, ten times or more. The V gene is TRBV5-1, the J gene TRBJ2-1; D not certain. V was shortened by 3 bases and J by 4 bases, with 14 bases between the two germline ends. CDR1 and CDR2 (germline): SGHRS, YFSETQ. The CDR3 runs 15 residues. The CDR3 coding sequence is TGCGCCAGCAGCTCTGTTAGGGCAGCTTACAATGAGCAGTTCTTC. Translated, it gives CASSSVRAAYNEQFF. The variable domain in full, completed from reference TRBV5-1 and TRBJ2-1, reads KAGVTQTPRYLIKTRGQQVTLSCSPISGHRSVSWYQQTPGQGLQFLFEYFSETQRNKGNFPGRFSGRQFSNSRSEMNVSTLELGDSALYLCASSSVRAAYNEQFFGPGTRLTVL.

On this clonotype: A single base separates this from a much larger clone, so it may be a read error. This rearrangement joins TRBV18 to TRBJ1-2; perhaps TRBD1 as D (5 bases). From germline, CDR1 is KGHSH and CDR2 LQKENI. CDR3 length equals 17 residues. The CDR3 loop reads CAGSPSQSRANNYGYTF. The CDR3 DNA sequence: TGTGCCGGCTCACCATCTCAGTCCAGGGCCAATAACTATGGCTACACCTTC.

The V and J genes are TRBV30 and TRBJ2-1, with D unresolved. The germline V gene encodes CDR1 GTSNPN and CDR2 SVGIG (reference sequence). The CDR3 loop spans 12 amino acids. Trimming removed 5 bases at V and 7 bases at J, with 12 bases between. DNA of the CDR3: TGTGCCTGGGGCCCCTTGGGGAATGAGCAGTTCTTC. Residues: CAWGPLGNEQFF.

Worth noting for this clonotype: Relative to the germline gene, one junction end is altered; a read error may explain this. The V gene is TRBV10-3, the J gene TRBJ2-1, with D perhaps TRBD2 (5 bases). Germline V gene lookup returns CDR1 ENHRY and CDR2 SYGVKD. The CDR3 runs 15 residues. CDR3 sequence: CAISESSDGYSEQFF. CDR3 DNA sequence: TGTGCCATCAGTGAGAGTAGCGACGGTTACAGTGAGCAGTTCTTC.

This clonotype was counted at least ten times. The chain joins TRBV20-1 to TRBJ2-1; D is uncertain. Germline values: CDR1 DFQATT, CDR2 SNEGSKA (reference sequence). The CDR3 is made up of 15 amino acids. The ends were cut back, 0 bases at V and 1 base at J, with 10 bases in the middle. The CDR3 DNA follows: TGCAGTGCTAGAGATTGGGGATTTTCCTACAATGAGCAGTTCTTC. Its protein product is CSARDWGFSYNEQFF.

This clonotype was observed at least ten times. One end of the junction varies from germline; a read error may be responsible. This rearrangement joins TRBV5-1 to TRBJ1-2; D not certain. From germline, CDR1 is SGHRS and CDR2 YFSETQ. The CDR3 loop spans 12 amino acids. CDR3 sequence reads: CASSLENYGYTF. As DNA, the CDR3 is TGTGCCAGCAGCTTAGAAAACTATGGCTACACCTTC.